This T cell receptor beta chain stems from a study of long-term antiretroviral therapy in people with HIV. Study conclusions and caveats: Collection spanned 2004 to 2017; ART regimens may be less effective than current ones. Clones that expanded before ART (that is, prior to treatment) dominated the repertoire at all time points.

Germline-derived CDR1 and CDR2 are SGHRS and YFSETQ. The length of the CDR3 is 14 residues. The J segment lost 3 bases and the V segment lost 4 bases, leaving 6 bases of the junction unmatched. Investigators performed immunoSEQ version v3.0 at survey level. TCRdb's copy holds only in-frame clones and misses some; the assay was immunoSEQ multiplex PCR. The table includes 20,000 or so clones, 84% detected once. On this clone: Antigen: not known.

The study drew at least one pre-ART and at least two post-ART PBMC samples from every donor. The study used samples holding 1-10 million cryopreserved PBMC before DNA extraction. The gene calls are TRBV5-1 and TRBJ2-7, with 8 bases that match TRBD1. This receptor was identified in a young man with HIV. The input for sequencing was unsorted PBMCs, taken 0.9 years after starting antiretroviral therapy. CDR3 sequence: CASSRGQGYYEQYF. The CDR3 nucleotides are TGCGCCAGCAGCCGCGGACAGGGTTACTACGAGCAGTACTTC.